This T cell receptor beta chain was found in a study of shared clonotypes between healthy human individuals. The wider study: Researchers drew samples from two women and a few men aged 18 to 49. There were three CD4 naive, three CD4 memory, two CD8 naive and one CD8 memory plates per donor.

Naive CD8 cells, CD45RO-negative and positively selected for CCR7, excluded terminally differentiated effector memory CD45RA+ cells. Healthy and HIV-negative, the adult donors had no recent acute infections or vaccinations. Here immunoSEQ multiplex PCR was the method, and the copy in TCRdb shows in-frame clones only, minus some. The data show hundreds of thousands of clones, 92% seen once. Germline lookup yields CDR1 LGHNA and CDR2 YNFKEQ. V was pared by 3 bases and J by 4 bases, with 6 bases between. This CDR3 spans 12 amino acids. J is TRBJ2-5 and V is TRBV4-2; D remains ambiguous. Sequenced: naive CD8+ T cells sorted from blood. The TCR was taken from a man aged 30-40 years in good health. Here the CDR3 DNA reads TGTGCCAGCAGCCAGGTCGTAGAGACCCAGTACTTC. Its protein is CASSQVVETQYF.